This TCR beta chain was profiled in a study of blood T cell repertoires in COVID-19. The age range of participants was about 18 to 100 years, with residence in about two dozen US areas. Participants had their cohort set by participant-reported clinical history. Original processing methods: Amplifying reference gene primers gave estimates of nucleated cell counts. Clones were read by immunoSEQ multiplex PCR, and TCRdb kept only the in-frame ones, dropping some. V, J and clone size are taken as reported in that table, and D and trimming were inferred from the DNA itself. The data show 150,000 or so clones, with 87% seen just once and under 4.5% held by the top ten. The length of the CDR3 is 14 residues. Germline loops: CDR1 MDHEN, CDR2 SYDVKM. The ends were cut back, 2 bases at V and 6 bases at J, with 11 bases in the middle.

The sample comprised PBMCs or T cells enriched from blood (not recorded which). This sequence was found in a woman between 40 and 50 years old who had been exposed to COVID-19. The J gene is TRBJ1-5, the V gene TRBV28; no reliable D call. The CDR3 is CASSLGIYSQPQHF. The CDR3 DNA sequence: TGTGCCAGCAGTTTAGGTATTTACAGTCAGCCCCAGCATTTT.